The clone carrying this TCR beta chain was observed at least ten times. Its specificity is not known. This CDR3 is 14 amino acids long. CDR1 and CDR2 from the germline V gene are MDHEN and SYDVKM. Deletions cut 6 bases from V and 5 bases from J, with 13 bases between. This entry belongs to a study of T-cell reconstitution after alpha-beta-depleted transplantation in children. A TCRbeta library incorporating unique molecular identifiers was prepared. TCRdb independently ran MiXCR on the PCR reads; one entry per CDR3 protein. The sample carries hundreds of thousands of distinct CDR3 sequences, about an eighth recorded once. Points from the study as a whole: At one year after transplant, newly produced T cells mostly accounted for T-cell counts and diversity. About two months after transplant, alpha-beta T cells reportedly came from several hundred expanded graft clones.

The chain combines TRBV28 with TRBJ2-2, with a possible D match to TRBD1 (5 bases). Sequenced here: PBMCs, sampled before TCRalphabeta/CD19-depleted stem cell transplant. This TCR was sampled from a girl aged 2 to 10 with congenital amegakaryocytic thrombocytopenia, due to receive a stem cell transplant. The CDR3 DNA is TGTGCCAGCAGCTTCCTCTCAGGGACCGGGGAGCTGTTTTTT. Residues: CASSFLSGTGELFF.